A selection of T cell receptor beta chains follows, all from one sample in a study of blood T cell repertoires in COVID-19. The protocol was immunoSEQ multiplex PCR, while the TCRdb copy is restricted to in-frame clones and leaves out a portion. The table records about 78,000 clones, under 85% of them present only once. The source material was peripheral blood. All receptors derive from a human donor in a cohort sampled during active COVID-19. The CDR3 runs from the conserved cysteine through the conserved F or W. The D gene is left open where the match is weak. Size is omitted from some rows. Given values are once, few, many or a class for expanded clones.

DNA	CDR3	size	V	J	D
TGCAGCGTAGCGGGGACAGGGGGCGGGAACACTGAAGCTTTCTTT	CSVAGTGGGNTEAFF	.	TRBV29-1	TRBJ1-1	TRBD1
TGTGCCAGCGTTTATGGAGGGAAAGCTTTCTTT	CASVYGGKAFF	.	TRBV2	TRBJ1-1	.
TGTGCCAGCAGCTTGCCCTCGAGAGGTGGCTACACCTTC	CASSLPSRGGYTF	.	TRBV7-9	TRBJ1-2	.
TGCGCCAGCAGCTTAGAGCGGGGGGACAATGAGCAGTTCTTC	CASSLERGDNEQFF	.	TRBV5-1	TRBJ2-1	TRBD2
TGTGCCAGCAGTGGGAGAGGGAAGGGAGGAAGGGAAAACACCATATATTTT	CASSGRGKGGRENTIYF	once	TRBV6-1	TRBJ1-3	.
TGTGCCAGCAGGGGTAGACAGCGGGGGGTATACAATGAGCAGTTCTTC	CASRGRQRGVYNEQFF	few	TRBV3-1/TRBV3-2	TRBJ2-1	TRBD2
TGTGCCAGCAGCTTGACCAGGGCCTCCTATAATTCACCCCTCCACTTT	CASSLTRASYNSPLHF	few	TRBV5-6	TRBJ1-6	.
TGTGCCAGCAGCTTGGGGCGAGGAGTCGAAGCTTTCTTT	CASSLGRGVEAFF	.	TRBV5-6	TRBJ1-1	.
TGCGCCAGCAGCCCCGGCGGGGGGGGGAACTATGGCTACACCTTC	CASSPGGGGNYGYTF	.	TRBV5-1	TRBJ1-2	.
TGTGCCAGCAGCCAACAGATTCGACAGACTAATGAAAAACTGTTTTTT	CASSQQIRQTNEKLFF	.	TRBV3-1/TRBV3-2	TRBJ1-4	.
TGTGCCAGCAGCTTAGGGCGGGGGAAGGTTGCAGATACGCAGTATTTT	CASSLGRGKVADTQYF	.	TRBV7-2	TRBJ2-3	TRBD2
TGTGCCAGCAGTGAATCTGCGGTACTCGAGCAGTACTTC	CASSESAVLEQYF	once	TRBV6-1	TRBJ2-7	.
TGTGGGGGTCCCGAGCCGGGGGGAGGGCATGGCTACACCTTC	CGGPEPGGGHGYTF	.	TRBV5-6	TRBJ1-2	.
TGTGCCAGCAATAAGGTCAGGGTGAGAGTCTACGAGCAGTACTTC	CASNKVRVRVYEQYF	.	TRBV28	TRBJ2-7	.
TGTGCCTGCAGTTACGGGCTGGGGGCGGGGGGCACCGGGGAGCTGTTTTTT	CACSYGLGAGGTGELFF	.	TRBV6-2/TRBV6-3	TRBJ2-2	TRBD2
TGTGTCAGCAGCTGGGACAGGGACTGGTACAATGAGCAGTTCTTC	CVSSWDRDWYNEQFF	.	TRBV6-5	TRBJ2-1	TRBD1
TGTGCCAGCAGTGAGGGGCCGGGTTCAGATACGCAGTATTTT	CASSEGPGSDTQYF	.	TRBV2	TRBJ2-3	.
TGTGCCAGTAGTGAACAGAGCCATCAGCCCCAGCATTTT	CASSEQSHQPQHF	.	TRBV19	TRBJ1-5	.
TGTGCCAGCAGCTGGCGATTTGCGGGAGGTGAAAAACTGTTTTTT	CASSWRFAGGEKLFF	.	TRBV5-6	TRBJ1-4	.
TGCGCCAGCAGTGACTTCTCCTACGAGCAGTACTTC	CASSDFSYEQYF	few	TRBV10-2	TRBJ2-7	.
TGTGCCACCAGGACTAGCGGGGGCACAGATACGCAGTATTTT	CATRTSGGTDTQYF	.	TRBV24-1	TRBJ2-3	TRBD2
TGTGCCAGTAGTCGAACCGGGACAGGGGGGAATCAGCCCCAGCATTTT	CASSRTGTGGNQPQHF	.	TRBV19	TRBJ1-5	TRBD1
TGTGCCAGCAGTCACCGGGACAGGCTACATGAAAAACTGTTTTTT	CASSHRDRLHEKLFF	.	TRBV28	TRBJ1-4	TRBD1
TGCGCCAGCAGCTTGGGAATTTCGGGACAGCATAATGAAAAACTGTTTTTT	CASSLGISGQHNEKLFF	.	TRBV5-1	TRBJ1-4	TRBD1
TGCGCCAGCAGCCAAGATTGGGGAGGAGAGACCCAGTACTTC	CASSQDWGGETQYF	few	TRBV4-1	TRBJ2-5	.
TGTGCCATCTCGGACAGGGCCCACACCGGGGAGCTGTTTTTT	CAISDRAHTGELFF	.	TRBV3-1/TRBV3-2	TRBJ2-2	TRBD1
TGTGCCAGCAGTGGGCCGGGACAGGGATCCTACGAGCAGTACTTC	CASSGPGQGSYEQYF	.	TRBV6-2/TRBV6-3	TRBJ2-7	TRBD1
TGTGCCAGCAGCTTAACCCCGAGGGCGGGAAGCGATGGCTACACCTTC	CASSLTPRAGSDGYTF	once	TRBV7-2	TRBJ1-2	.
TGTGCCAGCAGCTTGGGACAGCGCCGTGATGGCTACACCTTC	CASSLGQRRDGYTF	.	TRBV6-5	TRBJ1-2	TRBD1
TGTGCCAGCAATTCGGTGGGGGGCACTGAAGCTTTCTTT	CASNSVGGTEAFF	.	TRBV7-9	TRBJ1-1	.
TGTGCCAGCAGCTTCGAATTAGCGGGGGGCACAACGACCCAGTACTTC	CASSFELAGGTTTQYF	.	TRBV7-9	TRBJ2-5	TRBD2
TGCGCCAGCAGCTTGGGAGCGCGGGGGGTCGATAATGAGCAGTTCTTC	CASSLGARGVDNEQFF	.	TRBV5-1	TRBJ2-1	TRBD2
TGCGCCAGCAGCTTGGGACCGGCGGATTCACCCCTCCACTTT	CASSLGPADSPLHF	.	TRBV5-1	TRBJ1-6	.
TGTGCCAGCAGCTTAGTCTGGGGGCCTTTGAAAGAGACCCAGTACTTC	CASSLVWGPLKETQYF	.	TRBV11-2	TRBJ2-5	.
TGCGCCAGCAGCTTGGCCCAGGGGGCCTCTAACTATGGCTACACCTTC	CASSLAQGASNYGYTF	.	TRBV5-1	TRBJ1-2	TRBD1
TGTGCCATCAATCCGGGACAGGACAACTATGGCTACACCTTC	CAINPGQDNYGYTF	.	TRBV10-3	TRBJ1-2	TRBD1
TGTGCCAGCAGCTTAGCGGGCGCAGAAGTCCACAAAGATACGCAGTATTTT	CASSLAGAEVHKDTQYF	once	TRBV7-9	TRBJ2-3	.
TGTGCCAGCAGCTTAGTTCAGGGGACCGGGGAGCTGTTTTTT	CASSLVQGTGELFF	.	TRBV11-2	TRBJ2-2	.
TGTGCCAGCAGCTTCGGGGGGGCCTTCGACGAGCAGTACTTC	CASSFGGAFDEQYF	.	TRBV5-4	TRBJ2-7	TRBD2
TGTGCCAGCAGCCCACACTTGGACAGGGGATCTTCACTCTATGGCTACACCTTC	CASSPHLDRGSSLYGYTF	.	TRBV9	TRBJ1-2	TRBD1
TGTGCCAGCAGCTTAGGGGGGGGAACTGAAGCTTTCTTT	CASSLGGGTEAFF	few	TRBV7-8	TRBJ1-1	.